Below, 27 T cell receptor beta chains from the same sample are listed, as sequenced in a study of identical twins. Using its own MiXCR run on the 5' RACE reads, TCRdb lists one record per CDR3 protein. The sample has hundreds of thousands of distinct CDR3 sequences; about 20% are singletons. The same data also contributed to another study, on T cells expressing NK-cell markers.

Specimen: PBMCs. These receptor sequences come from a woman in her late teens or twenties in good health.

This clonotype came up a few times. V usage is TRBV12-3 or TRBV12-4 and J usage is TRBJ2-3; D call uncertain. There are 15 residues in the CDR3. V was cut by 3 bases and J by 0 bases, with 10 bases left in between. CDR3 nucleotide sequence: TGTGCCAGCAGTTTTAATGTGGCTAGCACAGATACGCAGTATTTT. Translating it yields CASSFNVASTDTQYF.

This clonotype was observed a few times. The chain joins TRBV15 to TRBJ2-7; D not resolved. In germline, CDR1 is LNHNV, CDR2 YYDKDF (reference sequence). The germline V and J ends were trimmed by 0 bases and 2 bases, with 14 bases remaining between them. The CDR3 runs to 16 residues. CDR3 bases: TGTGCCACCAGCAGAGATCATATCGGCAGACCCTACGAGCAGTACTTC. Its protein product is CATSRDHIGRPYEQYF.

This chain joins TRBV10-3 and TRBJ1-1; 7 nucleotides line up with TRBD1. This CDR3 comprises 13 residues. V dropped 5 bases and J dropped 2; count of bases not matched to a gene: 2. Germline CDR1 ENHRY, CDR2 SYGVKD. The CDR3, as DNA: TGTGCCATCAGTCAGGGGGATAACACTGAAGCTTTCTTT. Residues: CAISQGDNTEAFF.

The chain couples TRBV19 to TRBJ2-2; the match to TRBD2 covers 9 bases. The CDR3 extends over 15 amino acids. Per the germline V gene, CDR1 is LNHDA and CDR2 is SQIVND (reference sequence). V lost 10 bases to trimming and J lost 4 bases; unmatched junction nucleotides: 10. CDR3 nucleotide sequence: TGTGCCACTACCAGGGCGCGGGGGGGCACCGGGGAGCTGTTTTTT. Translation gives CATTRARGGTGELFF.

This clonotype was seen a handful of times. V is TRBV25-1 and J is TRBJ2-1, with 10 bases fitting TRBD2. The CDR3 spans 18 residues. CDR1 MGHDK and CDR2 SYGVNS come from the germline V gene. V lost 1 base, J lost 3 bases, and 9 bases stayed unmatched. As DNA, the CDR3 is TGTGCCAGCAGTGAATTTTCCCCACTAGCGGGATTCTACAATGAGCAGTTCTTC. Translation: CASSEFSPLAGFYNEQFF.

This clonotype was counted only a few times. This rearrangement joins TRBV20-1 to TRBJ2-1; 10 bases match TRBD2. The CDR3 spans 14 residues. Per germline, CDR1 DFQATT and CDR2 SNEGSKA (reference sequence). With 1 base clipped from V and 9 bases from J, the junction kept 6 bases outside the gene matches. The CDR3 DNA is TGCAGTGCTAGAGGGAGCCTAGCGGGAGTTGAGCAGTTCTTC. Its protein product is CSARGSLAGVEQFF.

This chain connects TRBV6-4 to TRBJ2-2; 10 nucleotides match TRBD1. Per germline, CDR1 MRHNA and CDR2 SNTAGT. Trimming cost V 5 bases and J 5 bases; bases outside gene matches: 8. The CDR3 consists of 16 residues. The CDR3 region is CASSFPDRGRTGELFF. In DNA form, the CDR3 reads TGTGCCAGCAGTTTTCCCGACAGGGGGCGGACCGGGGAGCTGTTTTTT.

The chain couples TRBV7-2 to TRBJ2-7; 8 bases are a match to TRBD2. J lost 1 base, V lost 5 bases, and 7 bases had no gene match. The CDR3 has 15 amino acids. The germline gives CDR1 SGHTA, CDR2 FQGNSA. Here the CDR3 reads CASSAAGVISYEQYF. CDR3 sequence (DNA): TGTGCCAGCAGCGCAGCGGGAGTTATTTCCTACGAGCAGTACTTC.

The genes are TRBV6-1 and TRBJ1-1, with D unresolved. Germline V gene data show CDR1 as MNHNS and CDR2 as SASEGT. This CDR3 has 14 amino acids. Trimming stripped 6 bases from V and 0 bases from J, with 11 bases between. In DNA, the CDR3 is TGTGCCAGCAGCGCCGGAGGGATGAACACTGAAGCTTTCTTT. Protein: CASSAGGMNTEAFF.

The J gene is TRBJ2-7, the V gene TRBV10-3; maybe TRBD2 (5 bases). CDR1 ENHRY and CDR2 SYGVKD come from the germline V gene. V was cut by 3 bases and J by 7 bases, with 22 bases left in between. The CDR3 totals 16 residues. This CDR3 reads CAISERQEEAVEEQYF. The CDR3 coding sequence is TGTGCCATCAGTGAACGTCAAGAGGAGGCCGTGGAGGAGCAGTACTTC.

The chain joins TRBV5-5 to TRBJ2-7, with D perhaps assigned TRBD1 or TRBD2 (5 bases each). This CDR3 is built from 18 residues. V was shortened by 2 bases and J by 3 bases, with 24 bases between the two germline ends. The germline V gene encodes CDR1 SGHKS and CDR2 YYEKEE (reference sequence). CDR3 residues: CASSLSAGDTRGSYEQYF. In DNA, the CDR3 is TGTGCCAGCAGCTTATCCGCCGGAGACACTCGGGGCAGCTACGAGCAGTACTTC.

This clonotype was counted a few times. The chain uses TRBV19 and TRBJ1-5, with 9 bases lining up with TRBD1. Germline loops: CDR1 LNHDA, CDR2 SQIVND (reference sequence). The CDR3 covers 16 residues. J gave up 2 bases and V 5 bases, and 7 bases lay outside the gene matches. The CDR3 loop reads CASSADRGVGNQPQHF. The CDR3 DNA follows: TGTGCCAGTAGTGCGGACAGGGGAGTTGGCAATCAGCCCCAGCATTTT. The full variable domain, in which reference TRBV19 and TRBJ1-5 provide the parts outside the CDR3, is DGGITQSPKYLFRKEGQNVTLSCEQNLNHDAMYWYRQDPGQGLRLIYYSQIVNDFQKGDIAEGYSVSREKKESFPLTVTSAQKNPTAFYLCASSADRGVGNQPQHFGDGTRLSIL.

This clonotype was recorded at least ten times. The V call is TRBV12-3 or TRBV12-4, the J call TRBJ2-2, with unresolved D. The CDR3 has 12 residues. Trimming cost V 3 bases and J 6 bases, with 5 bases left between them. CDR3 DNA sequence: TGTGCCAGCAGTTTCCCGGCCGGGGAGCTGTTTTTT. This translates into CASSFPAGELFF.

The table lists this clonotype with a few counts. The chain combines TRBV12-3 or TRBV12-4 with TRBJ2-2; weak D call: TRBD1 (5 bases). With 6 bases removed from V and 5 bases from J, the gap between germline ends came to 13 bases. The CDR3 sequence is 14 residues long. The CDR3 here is CASRAFQGTGELFF. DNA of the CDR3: TGTGCCAGCAGGGCTTTCCAGGGAACCGGGGAGCTGTTTTTT.

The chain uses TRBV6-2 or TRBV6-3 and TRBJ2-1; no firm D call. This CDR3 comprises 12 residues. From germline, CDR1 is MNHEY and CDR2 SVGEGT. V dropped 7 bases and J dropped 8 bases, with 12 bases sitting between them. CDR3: CASKTRVDEQFF. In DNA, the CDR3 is TGTGCCAGCAAGACCCGGGTGGATGAGCAGTTCTTC.

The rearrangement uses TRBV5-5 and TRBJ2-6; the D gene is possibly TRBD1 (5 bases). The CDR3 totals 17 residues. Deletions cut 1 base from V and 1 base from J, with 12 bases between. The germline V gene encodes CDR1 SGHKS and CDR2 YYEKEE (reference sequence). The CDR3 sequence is CASSLKQGNSGANVLTF. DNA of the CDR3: TGTGCCAGCAGCTTGAAGCAGGGAAATTCTGGGGCCAACGTCCTGACTTTC.

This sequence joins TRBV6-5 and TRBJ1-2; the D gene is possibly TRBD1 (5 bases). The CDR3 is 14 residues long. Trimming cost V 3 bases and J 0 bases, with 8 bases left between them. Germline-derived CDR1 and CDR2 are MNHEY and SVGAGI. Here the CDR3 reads CASSYDRPNYGYTF. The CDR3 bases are TGTGCCAGCAGTTATGACAGACCTAACTATGGCTACACCTTC.

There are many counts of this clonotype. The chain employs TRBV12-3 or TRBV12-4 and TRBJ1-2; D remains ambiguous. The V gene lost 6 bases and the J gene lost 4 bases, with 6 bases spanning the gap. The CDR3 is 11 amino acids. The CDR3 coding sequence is TGTGCCAGCAGCTTCGGCTATGGCTACACCTTC. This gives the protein CASSFGYGYTF.

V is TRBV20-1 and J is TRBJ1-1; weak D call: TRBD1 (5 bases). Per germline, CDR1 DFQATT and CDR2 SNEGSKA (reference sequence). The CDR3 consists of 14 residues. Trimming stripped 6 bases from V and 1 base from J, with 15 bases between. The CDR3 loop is CSAKSPQGNTEAFF. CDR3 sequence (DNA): TGCAGTGCCAAATCCCCTCAGGGGAACACTGAAGCTTTCTTT.

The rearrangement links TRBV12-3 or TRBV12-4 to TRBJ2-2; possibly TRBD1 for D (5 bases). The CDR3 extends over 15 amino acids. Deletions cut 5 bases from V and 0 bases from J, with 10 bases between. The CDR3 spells CASSQQATNTGELFF. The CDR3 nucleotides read TGTGCCAGCAGTCAACAGGCTACGAACACCGGGGAGCTGTTTTTT.

The CDR3 bases are TGCAGCGTGGTGAGTAAGTCCTACAATGAGCAGTTCTTC. It translates to CSVVSKSYNEQFF. The chain employs TRBV29-1 and TRBJ2-1; D call uncertain. V lost 6 bases and J 1 base, leaving 10 bases between the germline ends. The CDR3 is made up of 13 amino acids. The germline CDR1 and CDR2 sequences are SQVTM and ANQGSEA.

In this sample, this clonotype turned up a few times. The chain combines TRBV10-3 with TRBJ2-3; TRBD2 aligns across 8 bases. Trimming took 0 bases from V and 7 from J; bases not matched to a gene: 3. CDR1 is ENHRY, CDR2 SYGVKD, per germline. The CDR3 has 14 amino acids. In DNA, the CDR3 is TGTGCCATCAGTGAGTCTGCTAGCGGGCATACGCAGTATTTT. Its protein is CAISESASGHTQYF.

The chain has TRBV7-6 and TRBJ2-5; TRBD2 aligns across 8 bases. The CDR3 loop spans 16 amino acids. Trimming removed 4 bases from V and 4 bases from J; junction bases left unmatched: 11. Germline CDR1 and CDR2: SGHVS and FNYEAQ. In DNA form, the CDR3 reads TGTGCCAGCAGCTCCCTTCGGGGCGGGAGGTTAGAGACCCAGTACTTC. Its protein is CASSSLRGGRLETQYF.

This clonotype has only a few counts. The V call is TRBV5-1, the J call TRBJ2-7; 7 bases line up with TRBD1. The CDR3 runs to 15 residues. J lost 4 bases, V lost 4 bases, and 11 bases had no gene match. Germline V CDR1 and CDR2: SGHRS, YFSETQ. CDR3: CASSQTTGWDYEQYF. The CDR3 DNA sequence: TGCGCCAGCAGCCAGACGACAGGGTGGGATTACGAGCAGTACTTC.

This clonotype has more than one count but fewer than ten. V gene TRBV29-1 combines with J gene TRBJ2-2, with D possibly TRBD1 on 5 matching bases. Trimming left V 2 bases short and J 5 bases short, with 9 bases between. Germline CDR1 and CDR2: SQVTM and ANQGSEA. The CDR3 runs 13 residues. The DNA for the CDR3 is TGCAGCGTTGAATTTGGACAAACCGGGGAGCTGTTTTTT. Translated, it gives CSVEFGQTGELFF.

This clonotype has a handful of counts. In nucleotides, the CDR3 is TGTGCCAGCAGCACGGGACTATCCACCGGGGAGCTGTTTTTT. As protein: CASSTGLSTGELFF. The rearrangement uses TRBV6-1 and TRBJ2-2, with TRBD2 matching over 7 bases. In germline, CDR1 is MNHNS, CDR2 SASEGT. This CDR3 spans 14 amino acids. Trimming at V came to 6 bases and at J to 4 bases, leaving 5 bases not matched to a gene.

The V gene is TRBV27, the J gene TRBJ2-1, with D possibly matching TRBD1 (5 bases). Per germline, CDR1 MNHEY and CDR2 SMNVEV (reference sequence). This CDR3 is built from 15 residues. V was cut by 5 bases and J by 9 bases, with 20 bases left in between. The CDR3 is CASSPRALPTFEQFF. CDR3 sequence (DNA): TGTGCCAGCAGTCCCAGGGCACTTCCCACGTTTGAGCAGTTCTTC.